This TCR beta chain was sequenced for a study of shared clonotypes between healthy human individuals. This CDR3 is 11 amino acids long. With 5 bases removed from V and 2 bases from J, the gap between germline ends came to 2 bases. CD45RO negativity and positive selection for CCR7 defined naive CD8 cells, a population that excluded terminally differentiated effector memory CD45RA+ cells. TCRdb's table, derived via immunoSEQ multiplex PCR, lists solely in-frame clones and lacks some. The table shows around 2,000,000 clones, with less than 95% occurring only once. Sequences were obtained from naive CD8+ T cells sorted from blood. The TCR originated in a man aged 18 to 35 in good health. The V and J genes are TRBV6-7 and TRBJ2-3; D ambiguous. TRBV6-7 is treated as an ORF (open reading frame) with a function not yet certain. CDR3 region: CASSVTDTQYF. The CDR3, as DNA: TGTGCCAGCAGTGTCACAGATACGCAGTATTTT.